The rows below give T cell receptor beta chains drawn from one sample of a study of Ad26.COV2.S vaccination and SARS-CoV-2 variants. This table comes from immunoSEQ multiplex PCR, and its TCRdb copy is limited to in-frame clones, with some not included. The table has about 350,000 clones, 86% seen once; the top ten hold approximately 12%. The sample here was peripheral blood, taken in a trial of Ad26.COV2.S vaccine versus placebo. The receptors come from a person aged 18-65 years who received the Ad26.COV2.S COVID-19 vaccine or a placebo. Each CDR3 is given with its conserved first and last residue. The D gene is left open where the match is weak. Not every row has a clone size; where given, it reads once, few, many or a size class.

D gene: TRBD2
clone size: once
V gene: TRBV7-8
J gene: TRBJ2-3
CDR3 DNA: TGTGCCAGCAGCTTCCTCGCGGGAGTCCCCACAGATACGCAGTATTTT
CDR3 protein: CASSFLAGVPTDTQYF

D gene: TRBD1
clone size: .
V gene: TRBV5-1
J gene: TRBJ2-5
CDR3 DNA: TGCGCCAGCAGCTTGAGGGACAGCCAAGAGACCCAGTACTTC
CDR3 protein: CASSLRDSQETQYF

D gene: .
clone size: .
V gene: TRBV5-1
J gene: TRBJ2-1
CDR3 DNA: TGCGCCAGCCACTCCCCCCAGGACAATGAGCAGTTCTTC
CDR3 protein: CASHSPQDNEQFF

D gene: TRBD1
clone size: few
V gene: TRBV5-6
J gene: TRBJ1-4
CDR3 DNA: TGTGCCAGCAGCTCCGGACAGGCGTGGCGTAATGAAAAACTGTTTTTT
CDR3 protein: CASSSGQAWRNEKLFF

D gene: .
clone size: .
V gene: TRBV5-4
J gene: TRBJ2-7
CDR3 DNA: TGTGCCAGCAGCTTTAGCGGCGAGCAGTACTTC
CDR3 protein: CASSFSGEQYF

D gene: .
clone size: .
V gene: TRBV4-3
J gene: TRBJ2-3
CDR3 DNA: TGCGCCAGCAGCCAAGGGGTAGGACAGGGAGGGAATACGCAGTATTTT
CDR3 protein: CASSQGVGQGGNTQYF

D gene: TRBD1
clone size: .
V gene: TRBV29-1
J gene: TRBJ1-1
CDR3 DNA: TGCAGCGTTGCGGACAGGGCGGTGTTCAACACTGAAGCTTTCTTT
CDR3 protein: CSVADRAVFNTEAFF

D gene: .
clone size: .
V gene: TRBV5-4
J gene: TRBJ2-3
CDR3 DNA: TGTGCCAGCAGCCCGAATGAAGTGGGGGACACAGATACGCAGTATTTT
CDR3 protein: CASSPNEVGDTDTQYF

D gene: .
clone size: .
V gene: TRBV11-2
J gene: TRBJ2-3
CDR3 DNA: TGTGCCAGCAGCCCCCAGGGTGTAGGTACGCAGTATTTT
CDR3 protein: CASSPQGVGTQYF

D gene: TRBD1
clone size: .
V gene: TRBV13
J gene: TRBJ1-2
CDR3 DNA: TGTGCCAGCAGCGGGACAGACTATGGCTACACCTTC
CDR3 protein: CASSGTDYGYTF

D gene: TRBD2
clone size: .
V gene: TRBV7-7
J gene: TRBJ2-2
CDR3 DNA: TGTGCCAGCAGCTTAGTAGCGGGAGCACCCGGGGAGCTGTTTTTT
CDR3 protein: CASSLVAGAPGELFF

D gene: TRBD2
clone size: .
V gene: TRBV4-3
J gene: TRBJ2-4
CDR3 DNA: TGCGCCAGCAGCCTGTCAGCGGGGGGAGGAAACATTCAGTACTTC
CDR3 protein: CASSLSAGGGNIQYF

D gene: .
clone size: .
V gene: TRBV7-2
J gene: TRBJ2-3
CDR3 DNA: TGTGCCAGCAGAAGACCCTTGATTAGCACAGATACGCAGTATTTT
CDR3 protein: CASRRPLISTDTQYF

D gene: TRBD1
clone size: .
V gene: TRBV5-1
J gene: TRBJ1-4
CDR3 DNA: TGCGCCAGCAGCTACCAACGGGACAGTAATGAAAAACTGTTTTTT
CDR3 protein: CASSYQRDSNEKLFF

D gene: .
clone size: .
V gene: TRBV27
J gene: TRBJ1-5
CDR3 DNA: TGTGCCAGCAGTTATTCGGCAGGTAATCAGCCCCAGCATTTT
CDR3 protein: CASSYSAGNQPQHF